This T cell receptor (beta chain) is drawn from a study of Graves' ophthalmopathy and Graves' hyperthyroidism. This clonotype was observed a few times. For repertoire sequencing, the TCR beta CDR3 regions were amplified from RNA transcripts. First-round RT-PCR relied on HTBI primers, and a second-round multiplex PCR came next. From the multiplex PCR reads, TCRdb called clonotypes with MiXCR, one entry per CDR3 protein. The sample comprises about 700,000 distinct CDR3 sequences, roughly two fifths of which are singletons, and approximately 43% rests with the top ten. This CDR3 contains 15 residues. Germline V CDR1 and CDR2: SGHAT, FQNNGV. V lost 2 bases to trimming and J lost 2 bases, with 13 bases between them.

The sample consisted of peripheral blood. The receptor was isolated from an adult man with Graves' ophthalmopathy. This chain joins TRBV11-2 and TRBJ2-7, with D possibly matching TRBD2 (6 bases). CDR3 DNA sequence: TGTGCCAGCAGCTTATATGGGGGAGGAGCCTACGAGCAGTACTTC. Translation: CASSLYGGGAYEQYF. The full variable domain, completed using reference TRBV11-2 and TRBJ2-7, is EAGVAQSPRYKIIEKRQSVAFWCNPISGHATLYWYQQILGQGPKLLIQFQNNGVVDDSQLPKDRFSAERLKGVDSTLKIQPAKLEDSAVYLCASSLYGGGAYEQYFGPGTRLTVT.